Listed below are T cell receptor beta chains from one sample, sequenced in a study of early T cells in non-severe SARS-CoV-2 infection. TCRdb reprocessed the 5' RACE reads via MiXCR and lists one record per CDR3 protein. The profile shows nearly 90,000 distinct CDR3 sequences, around an eighth of them singletons. Material: whole blood. All receptors come from an adult who was a healthcare worker with PCR-confirmed SARS-CoV-2 infection or an uninfected control (not recorded which). Both conserved end residues are part of each CDR3. A D gene is named only where the DNA matches it firmly. The size of a clone is reported for some rows only, either as once, few or many, or as a class for expanded clones.

j_gene: TRBJ2-7; abundance: .; d_gene: .; v_gene: TRBV5-1; CDR3aa: CASTPWSGASSYEQYF; CDR3nt: TGCGCCAGCACCCCTTGGAGTGGGGCCAGCTCCTACGAGCAGTACTTC
j_gene: TRBJ1-2; abundance: few; d_gene: .; v_gene: TRBV9; CDR3aa: CASSVPPQPRKTAGRHGYTF; CDR3nt: TGTGCCAGCAGCGTCCCTCCCCAGCCTCGGAAGACAGCGGGGCGGCATGGCTACACCTTC
j_gene: TRBJ2-3; abundance: .; d_gene: .; v_gene: TRBV11-1; CDR3aa: CASSFAHTQYF; CDR3nt: TGTGCCAGCAGCTTCGCGCATACGCAGTATTTT
j_gene: TRBJ2-3; abundance: few; d_gene: TRBD2; v_gene: TRBV11-2; CDR3aa: CASSFLGRFSTDTQYF; CDR3nt: TGTGCCAGCAGCTTCCTCGGGAGGTTTAGCACAGATACGCAGTATTTT
j_gene: TRBJ2-2; abundance: few; d_gene: TRBD2; v_gene: TRBV27; CDR3aa: CASSPRGVAGVGTGELFF; CDR3nt: TGTGCCAGCAGTCCCCGGGGGGTGGCGGGAGTAGGTACCGGGGAGCTGTTTTTT
j_gene: TRBJ2-7; abundance: few; d_gene: TRBD2; v_gene: TRBV5-1; CDR3aa: CASSLESSGSLSYEQYF; CDR3nt: TGCGCCAGCAGCTTGGAGTCTAGCGGGTCTCTATCCTACGAGCAGTACTTC
j_gene: TRBJ2-1; abundance: .; d_gene: .; v_gene: TRBV2; CDR3aa: CASSAGHPEQFF; CDR3nt: TGTGCCAGCAGTGCCGGGCACCCTGAGCAGTTCTTC
j_gene: TRBJ1-1; abundance: .; d_gene: .; v_gene: TRBV3-1; CDR3aa: CASSQVDNTEAFF; CDR3nt: TGTGCCAGCAGCCAAGTCGATAACACTGAAGCTTTCTTT
j_gene: TRBJ2-6; abundance: .; d_gene: .; v_gene: TRBV24-1; CDR3aa: CATSERHGTNLRGANVLTF; CDR3nt: TGTGCCACCAGTGAAAGACACGGGACAAATCTTCGGGGGGCCAACGTCCTGACTTTC
j_gene: TRBJ2-3; abundance: .; d_gene: .; v_gene: TRBV24-1; CDR3aa: CATSLGGSSTDTQYF; CDR3nt: TGTGCCACCAGCCTCGGAGGGTCCTCCACAGATACGCAGTATTTT
j_gene: TRBJ2-7; abundance: many; d_gene: TRBD2; v_gene: TRBV20-1; CDR3aa: CSASAGQLAQSYEQYF; CDR3nt: TGCAGTGCTAGCGCGGGTCAACTAGCGCAAAGCTACGAGCAGTACTTC
j_gene: TRBJ2-1; abundance: few; d_gene: TRBD2; v_gene: TRBV7-2; CDR3aa: CASSPPGLAGAQFF; CDR3nt: TGTGCCAGCAGCCCTCCGGGTCTAGCGGGAGCGCAGTTCTTC
j_gene: TRBJ1-1; abundance: once; d_gene: .; v_gene: TRBV29-1; CDR3aa: CSVVRRGAGTEAFF; CDR3nt: TGCAGCGTTGTCCGGCGGGGGGCCGGCACTGAAGCTTTCTTT
j_gene: TRBJ2-1; abundance: .; d_gene: .; v_gene: TRBV9; CDR3aa: CASSPGASDEQFF; CDR3nt: TGTGCCAGCAGCCCCGGGGCGTCTGATGAGCAGTTCTTC
j_gene: TRBJ2-7; abundance: few; d_gene: .; v_gene: TRBV20-1; CDR3aa: CSVELNSYEQYF; CDR3nt: TGCAGTGTCGAGCTTAACTCCTACGAGCAGTACTTC
j_gene: TRBJ2-5; abundance: many; d_gene: .; v_gene: TRBV20-1; CDR3aa: CSGGPYQETQYF; CDR3nt: TGCAGTGGAGGGCCGTACCAAGAGACCCAGTACTTC
j_gene: TRBJ1-2; abundance: .; d_gene: .; v_gene: TRBV2; CDR3aa: CASSGLANYGYTF; CDR3nt: TGTGCCAGCAGCGGGTTAGCTAACTATGGCTACACCTTC
j_gene: TRBJ1-1; abundance: many; d_gene: .; v_gene: TRBV5-1; CDR3aa: CASSLVVAAEAFF; CDR3nt: TGCGCCAGCAGCTTGGTAGTCGCGGCTGAAGCTTTCTTT
j_gene: TRBJ2-1; abundance: .; d_gene: .; v_gene: TRBV7-3; CDR3aa: CASSADSTYNEQFF; CDR3nt: TGTGCCAGCAGCGCTGACAGTACATACAATGAGCAGTTCTTC
j_gene: TRBJ2-7; abundance: few; d_gene: .; v_gene: TRBV7-6; CDR3aa: CASRPGLRGDEQYF; CDR3nt: TGTGCCAGCAGACCTGGCCTACGCGGGGACGAGCAGTACTTC
j_gene: TRBJ2-1; abundance: once; d_gene: .; v_gene: TRBV4-2; CDR3aa: CASSQDNPTEQFF; CDR3nt: TGTGCCAGCAGCCAAGATAATCCGACTGAGCAGTTCTTC
j_gene: TRBJ2-1; abundance: .; d_gene: TRBD2; v_gene: TRBV5-6; CDR3aa: CASSFTSVEQFF; CDR3nt: TGTGCCAGCAGCTTTACTAGCGTTGAGCAGTTCTTC
j_gene: TRBJ2-7; abundance: few; d_gene: TRBD2; v_gene: TRBV30; CDR3aa: CAGMGLAGPYEQYF; CDR3nt: TGTGCCGGCATGGGACTAGCGGGCCCCTACGAGCAGTACTTC
j_gene: TRBJ2-7; abundance: few; d_gene: .; v_gene: TRBV3-1; CDR3aa: CASSRRTKDYEQYF; CDR3nt: TGTGCCAGCAGCCGACGGACAAAGGACTACGAGCAGTACTTC
j_gene: TRBJ2-7; abundance: .; d_gene: .; v_gene: TRBV4-1; CDR3aa: CASSQSGIEYEQYF; CDR3nt: TGCGCCAGCAGCCAATCCGGGATTGAATACGAGCAGTACTTC
j_gene: TRBJ2-1; abundance: few; d_gene: TRBD2; v_gene: TRBV5-1; CDR3aa: CASSSWTSGSSYNEQFF; CDR3nt: TGCGCCAGCAGCTCCTGGACTAGCGGGAGCTCCTACAATGAGCAGTTCTTC
j_gene: TRBJ1-2; abundance: .; d_gene: TRBD1; v_gene: TRBV4-1; CDR3aa: CASSQEGTGVGYTF; CDR3nt: TGCGCCAGCAGCCAAGAAGGGACAGGGGTCGGCTACACCTTC
j_gene: TRBJ1-1; abundance: .; d_gene: .; v_gene: TRBV9; CDR3aa: CASSDIWGKAFF; CDR3nt: TGTGCCAGCAGTGACATTTGGGGGAAAGCTTTCTTT
j_gene: TRBJ2-3; abundance: .; d_gene: .; v_gene: TRBV9; CDR3aa: CASSVRGNTDTQYF; CDR3nt: TGTGCCAGCAGCGTACGGGGAAATACAGATACGCAGTATTTT
j_gene: TRBJ2-3; abundance: .; d_gene: TRBD2; v_gene: TRBV3-1; CDR3aa: CASSPLAGSPSTDTQYF; CDR3nt: TGTGCCAGCAGCCCCCTAGCGGGATCACCTAGCACAGATACGCAGTATTTT
j_gene: TRBJ1-2; abundance: many; d_gene: .; v_gene: TRBV10-3; CDR3aa: CAISESQGNYGYTF; CDR3nt: TGTGCCATCAGTGAGTCCCAGGGGAACTATGGCTACACCTTC
j_gene: TRBJ2-3; abundance: many; d_gene: .; v_gene: TRBV9; CDR3aa: CASSVRGRGVSTDTQYF; CDR3nt: TGTGCCAGCAGCGTAAGAGGAAGAGGGGTTAGCACAGATACGCAGTATTTT
j_gene: TRBJ1-5; abundance: few; d_gene: .; v_gene: TRBV27; CDR3aa: CASGLFGQPQHF; CDR3nt: TGTGCCTCAGGGCTTTTCGGTCAGCCCCAGCATTTT
j_gene: TRBJ2-7; abundance: .; d_gene: .; v_gene: TRBV5-1; CDR3aa: CASSVSQGSSYEQYF; CDR3nt: TGCGCCAGCAGCGTCTCACAGGGTTCGTCCTACGAGCAGTACTTC
j_gene: TRBJ2-7; abundance: many; d_gene: .; v_gene: TRBV29-1; CDR3aa: CSASLSREQYF; CDR3nt: TGCAGCGCGTCCTTATCGCGCGAGCAGTACTTC
j_gene: TRBJ2-1; abundance: few; d_gene: .; v_gene: TRBV7-9; CDR3aa: CASSLGRTGEQFF; CDR3nt: TGTGCCAGCAGCTTAGGGAGGACGGGAGAGCAGTTCTTC
j_gene: TRBJ2-1; abundance: few; d_gene: TRBD2; v_gene: TRBV18; CDR3aa: CASSPGTSGPNEQFF; CDR3nt: TGTGCCAGCTCACCAGGGACTAGCGGCCCCAATGAGCAGTTCTTC
j_gene: TRBJ1-6; abundance: many; d_gene: .; v_gene: TRBV27; CDR3aa: CASSLNNSPLHF; CDR3nt: TGTGCCAGCAGTTTGAATAATTCACCCCTCCACTTT
j_gene: TRBJ1-1; abundance: few; d_gene: TRBD1; v_gene: TRBV27; CDR3aa: CASSTDRGGTEAFF; CDR3nt: TGTGCCAGCAGTACGGACAGGGGTGGCACTGAAGCTTTCTTT
j_gene: TRBJ2-1; abundance: few; d_gene: TRBD2; v_gene: TRBV20-1; CDR3aa: CSATPLLAGVLNEQFF; CDR3nt: TGCAGTGCTACACCGCTTCTAGCGGGAGTCCTCAATGAGCAGTTCTTC
j_gene: TRBJ1-5; abundance: .; d_gene: .; v_gene: TRBV24-1; CDR3aa: CATSGSETGYQPQHF; CDR3nt: TGTGCCACCAGTGGGTCTGAGACGGGCTATCAGCCCCAGCATTTT
j_gene: TRBJ1-5; abundance: many; d_gene: .; v_gene: TRBV4-2; CDR3aa: CASSQEGGNQPQHF; CDR3nt: TGTGCCAGCAGCCAAGAAGGGGGCAATCAGCCCCAGCATTTT
j_gene: TRBJ1-5; abundance: .; d_gene: .; v_gene: TRBV29-1; CDR3aa: CSVGLALNQPQHF; CDR3nt: TGCAGCGTTGGGTTAGCCCTGAATCAGCCCCAGCATTTT
j_gene: TRBJ1-3; abundance: many; d_gene: .; v_gene: TRBV12-3/TRBV12-4; CDR3aa: CASSISGNTIYF; CDR3nt: TGTGCCAGCAGTATCTCTGGAAACACCATATATTTT
j_gene: TRBJ1-1; abundance: few; d_gene: .; v_gene: TRBV16; CDR3aa: CASSRIGGGTEAFF; CDR3nt: TGTGCCAGCAGCCGCATCGGGGGGGGCACTGAAGCTTTCTTT
j_gene: TRBJ2-7; abundance: few; d_gene: TRBD1; v_gene: TRBV5-5; CDR3aa: CASSWAGTGSYEQYF; CDR3nt: TGTGCCAGCAGCTGGGCCGGGACAGGATCCTACGAGCAGTACTTC
j_gene: TRBJ2-7; abundance: .; d_gene: TRBD1; v_gene: TRBV9; CDR3aa: CASSEQGARGYEQYF; CDR3nt: TGTGCCAGCAGCGAACAGGGGGCGCGAGGGTACGAGCAGTACTTC
j_gene: TRBJ1-1; abundance: many; d_gene: TRBD1; v_gene: TRBV5-1; CDR3aa: CASSTGQVTMNTEAFF; CDR3nt: TGCGCCAGCAGCACCGGACAGGTTACAATGAACACTGAAGCTTTCTTT
j_gene: TRBJ2-5; abundance: .; d_gene: TRBD1; v_gene: TRBV28; CDR3aa: CASSSLPGTGPQETQYF; CDR3nt: TGTGCCAGCAGCAGTTTACCAGGGACAGGGCCCCAAGAGACCCAGTACTTC
j_gene: TRBJ2-3; abundance: few; d_gene: .; v_gene: TRBV7-6; CDR3aa: CASSSDRSTDTQYF; CDR3nt: TGTGCCAGCAGCTCGGACAGAAGCACAGATACGCAGTATTTT
j_gene: TRBJ2-5; abundance: .; d_gene: .; v_gene: TRBV5-5; CDR3aa: CASSSGLVQETQYF; CDR3nt: TGTGCCAGCAGCTCCGGACTGGTTCAAGAGACCCAGTACTTC
j_gene: TRBJ2-7; abundance: few; d_gene: .; v_gene: TRBV12-3/TRBV12-4; CDR3aa: CASSPGERPQSYEQYF; CDR3nt: TGTGCCAGCAGTCCAGGGGAGAGGCCACAGAGCTACGAGCAGTACTTC
j_gene: TRBJ2-4; abundance: .; d_gene: .; v_gene: TRBV7-9; CDR3aa: CASSLVSWEAKNIQYF; CDR3nt: TGTGCCAGCAGCTTAGTTAGCTGGGAGGCCAAAAACATTCAGTACTTC
j_gene: TRBJ1-1; abundance: few; d_gene: .; v_gene: TRBV28; CDR3aa: CASRPPGWTEAFF; CDR3nt: TGTGCCAGCAGACCCCCGGGTTGGACTGAAGCTTTCTTT
j_gene: TRBJ1-2; abundance: many; d_gene: TRBD1; v_gene: TRBV28; CDR3aa: CASSWTPGQGGGYTF; CDR3nt: TGTGCCAGCAGCTGGACACCGGGACAGGGAGGAGGCTACACCTTC
j_gene: TRBJ1-1; abundance: many; d_gene: .; v_gene: TRBV29-1; CDR3aa: CSVEGALNTEAFF; CDR3nt: TGCAGCGTTGAAGGGGCATTGAACACTGAAGCTTTCTTT
j_gene: TRBJ1-5; abundance: many; d_gene: .; v_gene: TRBV12-3/TRBV12-4; CDR3aa: CASSGVGSNQPQHF; CDR3nt: TGTGCCAGCAGCGGGGTGGGTAGCAATCAGCCCCAGCATTTT
j_gene: TRBJ1-1; abundance: few; d_gene: TRBD1; v_gene: TRBV5-6; CDR3aa: CASSLQGALAEAFF; CDR3nt: TGTGCCAGCAGCTTACAGGGGGCTCTGGCTGAAGCTTTCTTT